The entry below describes one T cell receptor beta chain. Its antigen is not identified. The junction does not match germline at one end; this may be a read error. Using immunoSEQ multiplex PCR, the repertoire was profiled, and TCRdb retains in-frame clones only, with some absent. Among roughly 200,000 clones listed, roughly 81% were seen once. The data derive from a study of cytomegalovirus exposure and HLA in healthy donors. Study conclusions and caveats: Overall, 164 TCR beta chains were annotated as cytomegalovirus-associated.

Germline CDR1 SGHAT, CDR2 FQNNGV. The CDR3 sequence is 17 residues long. The donors were members of the validation cohort comprising approximately 110 subjects, separate from the roughly 700-subject first cohort. The TCR was taken from a woman in her thirties in good health and CMV-seronegative. V gene TRBV11-2 combines with J gene TRBJ2-6; tentatively, D is TRBD1 (5 bases). The sequencing input was PBMCs. CDR3 sequence: CASSSQLRPSGANVLTF. The DNA for the CDR3 is TGTGCCAGCAGCTCTCAACTTCGCCCCTCTGGGGCTAACGTCCTGACTTTC.